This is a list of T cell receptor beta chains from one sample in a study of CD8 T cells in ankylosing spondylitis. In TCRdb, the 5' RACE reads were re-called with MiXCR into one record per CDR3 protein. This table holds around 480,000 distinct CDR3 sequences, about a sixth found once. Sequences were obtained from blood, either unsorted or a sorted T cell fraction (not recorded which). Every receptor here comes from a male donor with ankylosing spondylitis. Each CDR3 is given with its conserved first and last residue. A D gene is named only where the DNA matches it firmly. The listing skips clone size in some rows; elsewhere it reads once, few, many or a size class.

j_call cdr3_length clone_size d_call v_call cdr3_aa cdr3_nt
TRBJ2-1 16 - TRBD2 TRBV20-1 CSARKPGASGHNEQFF TGCAGTGCTAGAAAACCTGGGGCTAGCGGTCACAATGAGCAGTTCTTC
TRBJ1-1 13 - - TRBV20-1 CSASDRKNTEAFF TGCAGTGCTAGCGACAGAAAGAACACTGAAGCTTTCTTT
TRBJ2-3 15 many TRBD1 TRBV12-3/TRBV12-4 CASSFWDSSTDTQYF TGTGCCAGCAGTTTCTGGGACAGTAGCACAGATACGCAGTATTTT
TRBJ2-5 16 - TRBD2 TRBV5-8 CASSYLAGPLQETQYF TGTGCCAGCAGCTACTTAGCGGGGCCCTTACAAGAGACCCAGTACTTC
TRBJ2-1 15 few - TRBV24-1 CATGALTDQTNEQFF TGTGCCACCGGGGCTTTAACGGACCAAACCAATGAGCAGTTCTTC
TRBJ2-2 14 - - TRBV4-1 CASSQGAGSGELFF TGCGCCAGCAGCCAAGGAGCAGGGTCCGGGGAGCTGTTTTTT
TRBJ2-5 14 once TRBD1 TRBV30 CAWSSRQGQETQYF TGTGCCTGGAGTTCCCGACAGGGACAAGAGACCCAGTACTTC
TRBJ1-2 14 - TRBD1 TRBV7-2 CASSPRQGAGGYTF TGTGCCAGCAGCCCCCGTCAGGGGGCGGGTGGCTACACCTTC
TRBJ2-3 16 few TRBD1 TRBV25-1 CASSESGTGSTDTQYF TGTGCCAGCAGTGAGTCCGGGACAGGTAGCACAGATACGCAGTATTTT
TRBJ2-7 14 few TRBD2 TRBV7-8 CASSFSGGIYEQYF TGTGCCAGCAGCTTCAGCGGGGGGATCTACGAGCAGTACTTC
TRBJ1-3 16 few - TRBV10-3 CAIRDPKRDTGNTIYF TGTGCCATCAGGGACCCGAAACGGGACACTGGAAACACCATATATTTT
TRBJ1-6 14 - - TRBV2 CASRSGVENSPLHF TGTGCCAGCCGTTCAGGGGTCGAGAATTCACCCCTCCACTTT
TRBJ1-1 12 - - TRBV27 CASSRPGTEAFF TGTGCCAGCAGTCGCCCCGGGACGGAAGCTTTCTTT
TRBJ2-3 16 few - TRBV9 CASSVTAAEMIDTQYF TGTGCCAGCAGCGTAACAGCGGCGGAGATGATAGATACGCAGTATTTT
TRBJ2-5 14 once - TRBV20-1 CSAPRLGHRETQYF TGCAGTGCGCCCAGGCTGGGTCACAGAGAGACCCAGTACTTC
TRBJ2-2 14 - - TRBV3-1 CASRAIKNTGELFF TGTGCCAGCAGGGCAATCAAGAACACCGGGGAGCTGTTTTTT
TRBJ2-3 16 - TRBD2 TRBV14 CASSQKRGGTTDTQYF TGTGCCAGCAGCCAAAAGCGGGGGGGAACCACAGATACGCAGTATTTT
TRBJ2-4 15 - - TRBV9 CASSVGNLAKNIQYF TGTGCCAGCAGCGTGGGAAACCTAGCCAAAAACATTCAGTACTTC
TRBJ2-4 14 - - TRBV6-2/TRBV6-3 CASSYGLAKNIQYF TGTGCCAGCAGTTACGGGTTAGCCAAAAACATTCAGTACTTC
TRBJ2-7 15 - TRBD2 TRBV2 CASSDSSGARYEQYF TGTGCCAGCAGTGACTCGAGCGGGGCCCGCTACGAGCAGTACTTC
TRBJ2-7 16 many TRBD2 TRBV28 CASSSQLAAGSYEQYF TGTGCCAGCAGTTCTCAACTAGCGGCAGGCTCCTACGAGCAGTACTTC
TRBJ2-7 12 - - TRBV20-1 CSALGRGYEQYF TGCAGTGCACTCGGACGGGGCTACGAGCAGTACTTC
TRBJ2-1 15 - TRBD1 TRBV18 CASSPSGTEYNEQFF TGTGCCAGCTCACCTTCCGGGACAGAGTACAATGAGCAGTTCTTC
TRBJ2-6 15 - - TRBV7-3 CASSLQPAGANVLTF TGTGCCAGCAGCCTCCAACCAGCTGGGGCCAACGTCCTGACTTTC
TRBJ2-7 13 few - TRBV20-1 CSARAESGSEQYF TGCAGTGCTAGGGCCGAATCGGGGTCCGAGCAGTACTTC
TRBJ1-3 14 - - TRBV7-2 CASSLVLAGNTIYF TGTGCCAGCAGCTTAGTGTTAGCGGGAAACACCATATATTTT
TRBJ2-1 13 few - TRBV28 CASSSPLAGEQFF TGTGCCAGCAGTTCCCCCCTTGCCGGTGAGCAGTTCTTC
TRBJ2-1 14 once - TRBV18 CASSPQGQYNEQFF TGTGCCAGCTCACCACAAGGGCAGTACAATGAGCAGTTCTTC
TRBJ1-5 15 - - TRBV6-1 CASSVGTIGNQPQHF TGTGCCAGCAGTGTGGGGACAATCGGCAATCAGCCCCAGCATTTT
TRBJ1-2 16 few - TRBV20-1 CSARDGSRQGIGGYTF TGCAGTGCTAGAGATGGATCGCGGCAGGGAATAGGTGGCTACACCTTC
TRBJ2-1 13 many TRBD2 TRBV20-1 CSARAGGDNEQFF TGCAGTGCTAGAGCGGGGGGGGACAATGAGCAGTTCTTC
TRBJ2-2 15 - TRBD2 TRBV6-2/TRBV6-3 CASSSSGSETGELFF TGTGCCAGCAGTTCTAGCGGGAGTGAAACCGGGGAGCTGTTTTTT
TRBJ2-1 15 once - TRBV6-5 CASSYGVLTYNEQFF TGTGCCAGCAGTTACGGGGTGCTAACCTACAATGAGCAGTTCTTC
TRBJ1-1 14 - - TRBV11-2 CASSWTKGGTEAFF TGTGCCAGCAGCTGGACGAAGGGCGGCACTGAAGCTTTCTTT
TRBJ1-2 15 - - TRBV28 CATNHLKTGNYGYTF TGTGCCACCAACCATCTTAAGACAGGAAACTATGGCTACACCTTC
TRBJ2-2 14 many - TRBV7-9 CASSLATGTGELFF TGTGCCAGCAGCTTAGCCACAGGAACCGGGGAGCTGTTTTTT
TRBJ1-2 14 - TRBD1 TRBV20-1 CSARKDRASYGYTF TGCAGTGCTAGGAAGGACAGGGCTTCCTATGGCTACACCTTC
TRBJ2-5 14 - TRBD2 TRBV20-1 CSAATGTRKGTQYF TGCAGTGCTGCCACTGGGACTAGGAAGGGGACCCAGTACTTC
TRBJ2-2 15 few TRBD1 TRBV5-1 CASSRDRENTGELFF TGCGCCAGCAGCAGGGACAGGGAAAACACCGGGGAGCTGTTTTTT
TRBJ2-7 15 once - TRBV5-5 CASSLAWGQGYEQYF TGTGCCAGCAGCTTGGCGTGGGGGCAGGGGTACGAGCAGTACTTC
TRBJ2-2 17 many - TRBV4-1 CASSHPPGVPWTGELFF TGCGCCAGCAGCCACCCCCCGGGGGTCCCTTGGACCGGGGAGCTGTTTTTT
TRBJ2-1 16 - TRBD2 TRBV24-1 CATSDPRLAGHNEQFF TGTGCCACCAGTGACCCCCGACTAGCGGGACACAATGAGCAGTTCTTC
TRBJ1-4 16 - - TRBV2 CASSYRQTATNEKLFF TGTGCCAGCAGTTACCGACAGACAGCAACTAATGAAAAACTGTTTTTT
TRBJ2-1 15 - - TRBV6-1 CASSRKWLGDNEQFF TGTGCCAGCAGCCGGAAATGGCTGGGGGACAATGAGCAGTTCTTC
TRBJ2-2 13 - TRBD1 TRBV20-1 CSARDQGAGELFF TGCAGTGCTAGAGATCAGGGGGCCGGGGAGCTGTTTTTT
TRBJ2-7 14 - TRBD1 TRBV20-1 CSASAGQGAYEQYF TGCAGTGCTAGTGCCGGACAGGGTGCCTACGAGCAGTACTTC
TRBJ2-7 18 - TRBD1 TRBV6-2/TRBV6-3 CASSYAPGQVGYYYEQYF TGTGCCAGCAGTTACGCCCCTGGACAGGTCGGATATTACTACGAGCAGTACTTC
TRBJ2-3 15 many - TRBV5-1 CASSYGQPGTDTQYF TGCGCCAGCAGCTACGGACAGCCGGGTACAGATACGCAGTATTTT
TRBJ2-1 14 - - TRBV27 CASSSRWEVGEQFF TGTGCCAGCAGCTCCAGGTGGGAGGTTGGTGAGCAGTTCTTC
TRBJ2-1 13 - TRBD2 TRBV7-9 CASSSTSGNEQFF TGTGCCAGCAGCTCGACTAGCGGCAATGAGCAGTTCTTC
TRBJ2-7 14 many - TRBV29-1 CSAREGASSVEQYF TGCAGCGCCCGGGAGGGGGCCTCTAGCGTAGAGCAGTACTTC
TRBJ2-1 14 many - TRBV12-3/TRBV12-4 CASTRVGGYNEQFF TGTGCCAGCACCCGAGTAGGGGGCTACAATGAGCAGTTCTTC
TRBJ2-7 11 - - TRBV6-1 CASRGIYEQYF TGTGCCAGCAGGGGAATCTACGAGCAGTACTTC
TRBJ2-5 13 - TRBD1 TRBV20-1 CSAPRDRGETQYF TGCAGTGCTCCCCGGGACAGAGGCGAGACCCAGTACTTC
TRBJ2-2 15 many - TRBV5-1 CASRSATVNTGELFF TGCGCCAGTCGCTCTGCGACAGTGAACACCGGGGAGCTGTTTTTT
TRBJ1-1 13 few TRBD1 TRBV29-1 CSIGTGMNTEAFF TGCAGCATTGGGACAGGTATGAACACTGAAGCTTTCTTT
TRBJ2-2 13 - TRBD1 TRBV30 CAWGQGNTGELFF TGTGCCTGGGGACAGGGGAACACCGGGGAGCTGTTTTTT
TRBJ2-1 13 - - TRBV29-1 CSVRTDSYNEQFF TGCAGCGTCAGGACAGATTCCTACAATGAGCAGTTCTTC
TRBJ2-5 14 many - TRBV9 CASSVVPGTETQYF TGTGCCAGCAGCGTAGTACCAGGAACGGAGACCCAGTACTTC
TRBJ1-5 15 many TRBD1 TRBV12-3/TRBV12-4 CASRLGQGDHQPQHF TGTGCCAGCAGACTGGGACAGGGAGATCATCAGCCCCAGCATTTT